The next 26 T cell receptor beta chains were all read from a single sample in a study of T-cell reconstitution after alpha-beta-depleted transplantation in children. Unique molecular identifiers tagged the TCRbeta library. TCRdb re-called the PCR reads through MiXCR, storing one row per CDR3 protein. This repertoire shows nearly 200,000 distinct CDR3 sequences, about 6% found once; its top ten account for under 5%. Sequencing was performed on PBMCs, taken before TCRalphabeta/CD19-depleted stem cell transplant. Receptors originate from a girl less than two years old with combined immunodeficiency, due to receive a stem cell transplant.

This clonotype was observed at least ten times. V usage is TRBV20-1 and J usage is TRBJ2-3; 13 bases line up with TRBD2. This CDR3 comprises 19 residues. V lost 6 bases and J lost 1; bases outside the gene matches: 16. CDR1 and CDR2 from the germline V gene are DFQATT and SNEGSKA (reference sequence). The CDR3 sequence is CSARPTSGGPGLRTDTQYF. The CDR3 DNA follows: TGCAGTGCGCGACCGACTAGCGGGGGGCCCGGCCTGCGCACAGATACGCAGTATTTT.

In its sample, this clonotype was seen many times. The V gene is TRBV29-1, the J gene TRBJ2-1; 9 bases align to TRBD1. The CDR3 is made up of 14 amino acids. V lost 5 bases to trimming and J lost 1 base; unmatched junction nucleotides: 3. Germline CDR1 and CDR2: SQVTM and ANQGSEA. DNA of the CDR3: TGCAGCGTTTCGGGACAGGGATCCTACAATGAGCAGTTCTTC. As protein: CSVSGQGSYNEQFF.

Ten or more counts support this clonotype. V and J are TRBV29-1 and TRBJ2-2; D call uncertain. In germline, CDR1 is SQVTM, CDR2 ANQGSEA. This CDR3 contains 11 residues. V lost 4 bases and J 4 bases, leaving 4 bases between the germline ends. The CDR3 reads CSVVVTGELFF. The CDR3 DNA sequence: TGCAGCGTTGTAGTCACCGGGGAGCTGTTTTTT.

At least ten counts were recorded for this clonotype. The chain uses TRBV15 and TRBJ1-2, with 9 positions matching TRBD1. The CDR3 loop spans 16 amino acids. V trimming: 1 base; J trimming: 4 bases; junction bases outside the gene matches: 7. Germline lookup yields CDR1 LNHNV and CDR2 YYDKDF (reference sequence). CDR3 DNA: TGTGCCACCAGCAGAGCCAACAGGGGGCTAGCCTATGGCTACACCTTC. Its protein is CATSRANRGLAYGYTF.

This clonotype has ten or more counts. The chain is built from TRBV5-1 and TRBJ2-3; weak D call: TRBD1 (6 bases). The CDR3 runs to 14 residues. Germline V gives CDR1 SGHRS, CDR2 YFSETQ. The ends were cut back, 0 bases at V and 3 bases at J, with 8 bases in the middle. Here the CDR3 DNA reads TGCGCCAGCAGCTTGGGACAGGAAACAGATACGCAGTATTTT. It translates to CASSLGQETDTQYF.

The CDR3 bases are TGTGCCACCAGTGCCCCCCCGGGATTTAGCTCCTACAATGAGCAGTTCTTC. Translated, it gives CATSAPPGFSSYNEQFF. The V and J genes are TRBV24-1 and TRBJ2-1, with D possibly being TRBD2 (5 bases). CDR3 size: 17 residues. CDR1 is KGHDR, CDR2 SFDVKD, per germline. V shed 5 bases and J shed 0 bases, with 16 bases lying between them.

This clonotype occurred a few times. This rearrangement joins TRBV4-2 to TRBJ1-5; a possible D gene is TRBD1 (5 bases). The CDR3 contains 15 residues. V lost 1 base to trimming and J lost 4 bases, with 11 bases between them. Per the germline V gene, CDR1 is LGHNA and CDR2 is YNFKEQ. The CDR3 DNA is TGTGCCAGCAGCCAAGGAGGGGACGCAAATCAGCCCCAGCATTTT. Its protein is CASSQGGDANQPQHF.

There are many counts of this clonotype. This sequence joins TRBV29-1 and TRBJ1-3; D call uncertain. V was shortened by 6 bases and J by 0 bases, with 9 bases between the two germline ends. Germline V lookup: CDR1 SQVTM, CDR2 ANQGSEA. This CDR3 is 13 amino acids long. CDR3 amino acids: CSVTVSSGNTIYF. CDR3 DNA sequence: TGCAGCGTGACTGTTTCCTCTGGAAACACCATATATTTT.

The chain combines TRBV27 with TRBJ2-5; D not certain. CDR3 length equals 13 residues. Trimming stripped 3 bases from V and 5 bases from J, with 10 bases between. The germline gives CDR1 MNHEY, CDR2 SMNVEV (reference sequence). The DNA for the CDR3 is TGTGCCAGCAGTTTCGTCTACGAGGAGACCCAGTACTTC. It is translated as CASSFVYEETQYF.

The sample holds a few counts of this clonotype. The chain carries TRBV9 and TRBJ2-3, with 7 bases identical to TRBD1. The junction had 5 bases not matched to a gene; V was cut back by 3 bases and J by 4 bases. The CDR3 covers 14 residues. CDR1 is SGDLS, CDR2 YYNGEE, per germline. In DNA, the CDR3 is TGTGCCAGCAGCGGAACCCAGGGGGCAGATACGCAGTATTTT. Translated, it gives CASSGTQGADTQYF.

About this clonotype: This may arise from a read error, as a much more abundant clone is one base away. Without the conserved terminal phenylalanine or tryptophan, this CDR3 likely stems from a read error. CDR3 region: CASSSPPGFYGYTC. CDR3 bases: TGTGCCAGCAGCTCCCCACCAGGGTTCTATGGCTACACCTGC. The V call is TRBV11-1, the J call TRBJ1-2; a possible D gene is TRBD1 (5 bases). The V and J ends lost 4 bases and 4 bases respectively, with 13 bases between them. This CDR3 contains 14 residues. Germline CDR1 is SGHAT and CDR2 is FQDESV (reference sequence).

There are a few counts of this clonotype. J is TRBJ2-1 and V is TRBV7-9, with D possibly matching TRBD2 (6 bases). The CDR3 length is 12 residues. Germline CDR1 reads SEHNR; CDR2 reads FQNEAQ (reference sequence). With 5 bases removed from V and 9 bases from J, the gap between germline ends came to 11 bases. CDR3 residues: CASSPGLSEQFF. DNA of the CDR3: TGTGCCAGCAGCCCCGGACTAAGTGAGCAGTTCTTC.

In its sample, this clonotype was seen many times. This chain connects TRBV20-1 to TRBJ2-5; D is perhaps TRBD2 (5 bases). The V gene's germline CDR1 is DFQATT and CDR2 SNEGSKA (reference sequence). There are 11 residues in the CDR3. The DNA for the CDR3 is TGCAGCTCAGCTCGGGGAGAGACCCAGTACTTC. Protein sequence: CSSARGETQYF.

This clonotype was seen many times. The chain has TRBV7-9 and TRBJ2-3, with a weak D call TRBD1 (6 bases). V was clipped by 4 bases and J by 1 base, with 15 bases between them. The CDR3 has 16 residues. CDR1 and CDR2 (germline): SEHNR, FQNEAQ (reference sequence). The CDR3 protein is CASSSRQVPGTDTQYF. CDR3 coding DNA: TGTGCCAGCAGCTCAAGACAGGTCCCTGGCACAGATACGCAGTATTTT.

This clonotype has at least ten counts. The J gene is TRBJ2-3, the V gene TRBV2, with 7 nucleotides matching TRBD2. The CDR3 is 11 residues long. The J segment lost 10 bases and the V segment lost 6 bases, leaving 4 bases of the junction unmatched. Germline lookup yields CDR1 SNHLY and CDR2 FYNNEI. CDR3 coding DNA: TGTGCCAGCAGCAGACTAGCTTCGCAGTATTTT. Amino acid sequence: CASSRLASQYF.

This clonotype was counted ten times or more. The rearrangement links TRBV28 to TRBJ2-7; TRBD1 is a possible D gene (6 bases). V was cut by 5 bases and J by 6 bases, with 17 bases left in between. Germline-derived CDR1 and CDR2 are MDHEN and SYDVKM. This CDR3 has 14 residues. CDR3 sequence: CASSPSPGGREQYF. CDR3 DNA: TGTGCCAGCAGTCCGTCTCCTGGGGGCCGCGAGCAGTACTTC.

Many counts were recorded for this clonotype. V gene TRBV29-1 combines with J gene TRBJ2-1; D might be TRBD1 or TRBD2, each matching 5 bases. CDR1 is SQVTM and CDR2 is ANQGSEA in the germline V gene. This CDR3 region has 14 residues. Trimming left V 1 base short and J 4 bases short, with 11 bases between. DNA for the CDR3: TGCAGCGTTGAAGGGGTTGAGGGGTACAATGAGCAGTTCTTC. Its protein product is CSVEGVEGYNEQFF.

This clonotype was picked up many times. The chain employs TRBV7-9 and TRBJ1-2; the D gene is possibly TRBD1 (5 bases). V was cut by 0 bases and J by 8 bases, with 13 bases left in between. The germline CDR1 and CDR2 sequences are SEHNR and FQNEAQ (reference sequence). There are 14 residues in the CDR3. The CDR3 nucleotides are TGTGCCAGCAGCTTAGCCTCCCGCAGGGACGGCTACACCTTC. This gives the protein CASSLASRRDGYTF.

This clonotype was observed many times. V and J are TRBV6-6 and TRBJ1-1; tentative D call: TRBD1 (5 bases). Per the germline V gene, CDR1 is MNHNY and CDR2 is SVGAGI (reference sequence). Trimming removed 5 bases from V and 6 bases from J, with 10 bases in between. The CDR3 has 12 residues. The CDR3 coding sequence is TGTGCCAGCAGTCAAACAGGTGCTGAAGCTTTCTTT. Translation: CASSQTGAEAFF.

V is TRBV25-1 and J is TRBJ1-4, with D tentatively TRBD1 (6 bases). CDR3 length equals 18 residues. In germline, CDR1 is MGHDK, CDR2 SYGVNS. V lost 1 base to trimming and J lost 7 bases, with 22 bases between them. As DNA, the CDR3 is TGTGCCAGCAGTGAATGGAGCCGGCGGGGGGGGCAGGGTGAAAAACTGTTTTTT. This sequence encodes CASSEWSRRGGQGEKLFF.

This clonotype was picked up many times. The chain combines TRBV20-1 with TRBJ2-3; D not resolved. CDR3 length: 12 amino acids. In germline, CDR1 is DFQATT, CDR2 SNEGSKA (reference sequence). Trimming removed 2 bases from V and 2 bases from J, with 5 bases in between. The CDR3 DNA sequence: TGCAGTGCTAGACGGAACACAGATACGCAGTATTTT. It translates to CSARRNTDTQYF.

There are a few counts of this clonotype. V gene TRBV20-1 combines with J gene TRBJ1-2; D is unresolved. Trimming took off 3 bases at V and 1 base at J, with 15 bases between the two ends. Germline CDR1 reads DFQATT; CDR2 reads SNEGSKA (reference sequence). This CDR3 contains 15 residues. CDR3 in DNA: TGCAGTGCTAGCCAGTTAGATCCACTTAACTATGGCTACACCTTC. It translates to CSASQLDPLNYGYTF.

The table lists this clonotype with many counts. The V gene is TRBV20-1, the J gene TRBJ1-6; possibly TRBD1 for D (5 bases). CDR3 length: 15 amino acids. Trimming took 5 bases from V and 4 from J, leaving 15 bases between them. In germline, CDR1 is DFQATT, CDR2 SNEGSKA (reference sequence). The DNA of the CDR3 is TGCAGTGCTCAAACCCCCGGGGGGTATAATTCACCCCTCCACTTT. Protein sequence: CSAQTPGGYNSPLHF.

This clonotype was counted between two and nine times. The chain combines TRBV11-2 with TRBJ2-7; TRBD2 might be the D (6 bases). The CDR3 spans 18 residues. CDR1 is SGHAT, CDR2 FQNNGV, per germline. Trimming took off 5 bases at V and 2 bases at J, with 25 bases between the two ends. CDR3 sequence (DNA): TGTGCCAGCAGCGTCCAAAGGTCTAGCGAGGCCACCGCCTACGAGCAGTACTTC. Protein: CASSVQRSSEATAYEQYF.

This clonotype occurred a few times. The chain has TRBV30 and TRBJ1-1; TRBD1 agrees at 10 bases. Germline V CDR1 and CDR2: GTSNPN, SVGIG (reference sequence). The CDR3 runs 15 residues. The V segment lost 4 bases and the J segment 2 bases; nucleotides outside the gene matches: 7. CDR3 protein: CAWKEDRGINTEAFF. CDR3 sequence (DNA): TGTGCCTGGAAGGAGGACAGGGGGATTAACACTGAAGCTTTCTTT.

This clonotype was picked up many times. CDR3 sequence reads: CASSQELTGDETQYF. The CDR3 DNA follows: TGCGCCAGCAGCCAAGAACTGACGGGAGATGAGACCCAGTACTTC. The chain has TRBV4-1 and TRBJ2-5, with a possible D match to TRBD2 (6 bases). With 0 bases removed from V and 5 bases from J, the gap between germline ends came to 13 bases. Germline CDR1 and CDR2: MGHRA and YSYEKL. The CDR3 sequence is 15 residues long.